This T cell receptor (beta chain) was retrieved from a study of blood T cell repertoires in COVID-19. This CDR3 has 14 residues. V was shortened by 2 bases and J by 4 bases, with 11 bases between the two germline ends. CDR1 MNHEY and CDR2 SVGAGI come from the germline V gene. The data were produced by immunoSEQ multiplex PCR, yet TCRdb's version contains in-frame clones alone and is incomplete. The data contain roughly 250,000 clones, approximately 83% of them singletons. The specimen was peripheral blood. The source is a person aged 65 to 85 with COVID-19, enrolled during active disease. The rearrangement links TRBV6-5 to TRBJ1-2; weak D call: TRBD1 (6 bases). This CDR3 reads CASSYLPGVYGYTF. CDR3 bases: TGTGCCAGCAGTTACCTTCCAGGGGTCTATGGCTACACCTTC.